Below are 23 T cell receptor beta chains sequenced from a single sample in a study of OX40 agonist ivuxolimab in advanced cancers. The protocol was immunoSEQ multiplex PCR, while the TCRdb copy is restricted to in-frame clones and leaves out a portion. The sample has roughly 48,000 clones; around 87% are singletons. The sample in question was CD4+ or CD8+ T cells sorted from blood, obtained in a trial of the OX40 agonist ivuxolimab. The receptors shown here come from an adult with an advanced solid tumor such as melanoma, head and neck, liver or kidney cancer.

V gene TRBV4-3 combines with J gene TRBJ1-5; D is unclear. Germline CDR1 reads LGHNA; CDR2 reads YSLEER. The CDR3 has 15 amino acids. The V end was cut by 0 bases, the J end by 7 bases, with 13 bases between. The CDR3 sequence: CASSQDSAVRQPQHF. As DNA, the CDR3 is TGCGCCAGCAGCCAAGATTCCGCGGTTAGGCAGCCCCAGCATTTT.

V is TRBV7-9 and J is TRBJ1-1; 7 bases are a match to TRBD1. The V gene's germline CDR1 is SEHNR and CDR2 FQNEAQ (reference sequence). The CDR3 covers 13 residues. V shed 6 bases and J 7 bases; nucleotides not matched to a gene: 8. Here the CDR3 DNA reads TGTGCCAGCAGTTATCAGGGGGTTGGTGAAGCTTTCTTT. It encodes CASSYQGVGEAFF. The entire variable domain, with the rest obtained from reference TRBV7-9 and TRBJ1-1, is as follows: DTGVSQNPRHKITKRGQNVTFRCDPISEHNRLYWYRQTLGQGPEFLTYFQNEAQLEKSRLLSDRFSAERPKGSFSTLEIQRTEQGDSAMYLCASSYQGVGEAFFGQGTRLTVV.

V is TRBV14 and J is TRBJ2-2; D uncertain. V lost 0 bases and J 3 bases, leaving 8 bases between the germline ends. From germline, CDR1 is SGHDN and CDR2 FVKESK. This CDR3 is built from 15 residues. As DNA, the CDR3 is TGTGCCAGCAGCCAAGAAGTCCCCTACACCGGGGAGCTGTTTTTT. Amino acid sequence: CASSQEVPYTGELFF.

This chain links TRBV27 with TRBJ2-7; 8 nucleotides align to TRBD1. Looked up from germline, CDR1 is MNHEY and CDR2 is SMNVEV (reference sequence). The trim removed 1 base at V and 7 bases at J, leaving 6 bases unmatched. CDR3 size: 14 residues. CDR3 coding DNA: TGTGCCAGCAGTTTATTGACAGGGGTGAAGGAGCAGTACTTC. Translating it yields CASSLLTGVKEQYF.

The chain links TRBV6-5 to TRBJ2-7; 12 nucleotides match TRBD2. Germline values: CDR1 MNHEY, CDR2 SVGAGI. With V trimmed by 6 bases and J by 3 bases, 3 bases remained unmatched. This CDR3 has 14 residues. CDR3 sequence reads: CASRGLAGFYEQYF. The CDR3 region has the DNA TGTGCCAGCAGAGGACTAGCGGGGTTCTACGAGCAGTACTTC.

This sequence joins TRBV14 and TRBJ1-5, with D maybe TRBD1 (6 bases). The ends were cut back, 0 bases at V and 6 bases at J, with 9 bases in the middle. There are 14 residues in the CDR3. Germline assignment: CDR1 SGHDN and CDR2 FVKESK. CDR3 sequence: CASSQDQGLQPQHF. CDR3 in DNA: TGTGCCAGCAGCCAAGATCAGGGGCTTCAGCCCCAGCATTTT.

This chain joins TRBV7-2 and TRBJ1-2, with a possible D match to TRBD1 (6 bases). CDR3 length: 13 amino acids. CDR1 is SGHTA, CDR2 FQGNSA, per germline. V gave up 4 bases and J gave up 4 bases, with 10 bases separating them. CDR3 DNA: TGTGCCAGCAGCTCCCCGACAGGCTATGGCTACACCTTC. Translation gives CASSSPTGYGYTF.

The chain combines TRBV5-5 with TRBJ2-1; D is possibly TRBD1 (6 bases). V lost 4 bases and J 0 bases, leaving 8 bases between the germline ends. In germline, CDR1 is SGHKS, CDR2 YYEKEE (reference sequence). The CDR3 runs to 14 residues. The CDR3 here is CASSRGSSYNEQFF. CDR3 in DNA: TGTGCCAGCAGCAGGGGGAGCTCCTACAATGAGCAGTTCTTC. The whole variable domain, filled in from reference TRBV5-5 and TRBJ2-1, reads DAGVTQSPTHLIKTRGQQVTLRCSPISGHKSVSWYQQVLGQGPQFIFQYYEKEERGRGNFPDRFSARQFPNYSSELNVNALLLGDSALYLCASSRGSSYNEQFFGPGTRLTVL.

This rearrangement joins TRBV6-5 to TRBJ2-3, with D perhaps assigned TRBD1 or TRBD2 (5 bases each). From germline, CDR1 is MNHEY and CDR2 SVGAGI. The germline V and J ends were trimmed by 0 bases and 3 bases, with 7 bases remaining between them. This CDR3 is built from 14 residues. The CDR3 reads CASSYSWGTDTQYF. As DNA, the CDR3 is TGTGCCAGCAGTTACTCATGGGGGACAGATACGCAGTATTTT.

The genes are TRBV6-5 and TRBJ1-1, with TRBD1 as a possible D gene (5 bases). Trimming took 2 bases from V and 1 from J, leaving 14 bases between them. There are 16 residues in the CDR3. Germline CDR1 reads MNHEY; CDR2 reads SVGAGI. The CDR3 nucleotides are TGTGCCAGCAGTTACATACAGGCAAAACCGAACACTGAAGCTTTCTTT. The encoded protein is CASSYIQAKPNTEAFF.

V gene TRBV4-1 combines with J gene TRBJ2-2; 8 bases are shared with TRBD2. Germline CDR1 is MGHRA and CDR2 is YSYEKL. CDR3 length: 16 amino acids. V lost 3 bases and J lost 3; bases outside the gene matches: 6. The CDR3 region is CASSHERGSYTGELFF. The CDR3, as DNA: TGCGCCAGCAGCCACGAGCGGGGGAGCTACACCGGGGAGCTGTTTTTT.

V gene TRBV6-6 combines with J gene TRBJ2-1; no firm D call. The germline V gene has CDR1 MNHNY and CDR2 SVGAGI (reference sequence). The CDR3 length is 14 residues. V shed 5 bases and J shed 6 bases, with 14 bases lying between them. CDR3 sequence reads: CASSPLIQFNEQFF. CDR3 bases: TGTGCCAGCAGTCCCCTCATCCAATTCAATGAGCAGTTCTTC.

This clone was counted a single time. This chain connects TRBV29-1 to TRBJ2-1; 10 bases are a match to TRBD1. The J segment lost 8 bases and the V segment lost 5 bases, leaving 12 bases of the junction unmatched. Germline V gives CDR1 SQVTM, CDR2 ANQGSEA. The CDR3 is 15 amino acids. In nucleotides, the CDR3 is TGCAGCGTTTCCGGGGGACAGGGGCAACTGGATGAGCAGTTCTTC. Protein: CSVSGGQGQLDEQFF.

V is TRBV6-5 and J is TRBJ2-5, with 11 bases that match TRBD2. The germline V gene has CDR1 MNHEY and CDR2 SVGAGI. The CDR3 spans 16 residues. V gave up 2 bases and J gave up 3 bases; unmatched junction bases: 5. DNA of the CDR3: TGTGCCAGCAGTTACACTAGCGGGGGAGTGGAAGAGACCCAGTACTTC. Translation: CASSYTSGGVEETQYF.

The V gene is TRBV2, the J gene TRBJ2-2, with D maybe TRBD2 (6 bases). This CDR3 region has 16 residues. Germline V gene lookup returns CDR1 SNHLY and CDR2 FYNNEI. The ends were cut back, 6 bases at V and 0 bases at J, with 14 bases in the middle. CDR3 nucleotide sequence: TGTGCCAGCAGCCAAACTTGGGGGGCGAACACCGGGGAGCTGTTTTTT. This encodes CASSQTWGANTGELFF.

This clone was detected once. The rearrangement links TRBV4-3 to TRBJ2-5; D perhaps matches TRBD1 (7 bases). The length of the CDR3 is 16 residues. Trimming took 4 bases from V and 5 from J, leaving 20 bases between them. CDR1 is LGHNA, CDR2 YSLEER, per germline. The DNA of the CDR3 is TGCGCCAGCAGCCCCAGGGGGGCCCAAGGGGTGGAGACCCAGTACTTC. As protein: CASSPRGAQGVETQYF.

This clone was seen a single time. This rearrangement joins TRBV9 to TRBJ1-1, with D perhaps TRBD1 (5 bases). Germline assignment: CDR1 SGDLS and CDR2 YYNGEE. V was pared by 2 bases and J by 1 base, with 12 bases between. The CDR3 runs 15 residues. CDR3 residues: CASSVSRGGNTEAFF. The DNA for the CDR3 is TGTGCCAGCAGCGTCAGCCGGGGGGGGAACACTGAAGCTTTCTTT.

The chain carries TRBV5-4 and TRBJ1-2, with D possibly TRBD1 on 5 matching bases. Per the germline V gene, CDR1 is SGHNT and CDR2 is YYREEE (reference sequence). The CDR3 runs 15 residues. Trimming removed 4 bases from V and 8 bases from J, with 21 bases in between. The DNA of the CDR3 is TGTGCCAGCAGCCAGAAAGGGACGGTGGAAGGAGGCTACACCTTC. Translating gives CASSQKGTVEGGYTF.

The rearrangement uses TRBV30 and TRBJ1-2; D might be TRBD1 (5 bases). CDR1 is GTSNPN and CDR2 is SVGIG in the germline V gene (reference sequence). The CDR3 is 15 residues long. V shed 2 bases and J shed 5 bases, with 18 bases lying between them. CDR3 sequence reads: CAWSPRVGAPYGYTF. CDR3 nucleotide sequence: TGTGCCTGGAGTCCACGGGTAGGGGCCCCTTATGGCTACACCTTC.

This rearrangement joins TRBV9 to TRBJ2-2; 7 positions match TRBD2. This CDR3 comprises 17 residues. Germline CDR1 SGDLS, CDR2 YYNGEE. The ends lost 0 bases at V and 4 bases at J; junction bases unmatched: 9. The CDR3 region is CASSVGPGGRTTGELFF. The CDR3 nucleotides are TGTGCCAGCAGCGTAGGTCCGGGGGGAAGGACCACCGGGGAGCTGTTTTTT.

The chain has TRBV11-1 and TRBJ2-3; D is unresolved. The germline CDR1 and CDR2 sequences are SGHAT and FQDESV (reference sequence). The CDR3 is 15 residues long. Trimming stripped 3 bases from V and 0 bases from J, with 10 bases between. The CDR3 here is CASSFSRSSTDTQYF. CDR3 DNA sequence: TGTGCCAGCAGCTTCAGTAGATCTAGCACAGATACGCAGTATTTT.

The chain combines TRBV6-6 with TRBJ1-5; no clear D. This CDR3 is built from 14 residues. CDR1 and CDR2 from the germline V gene are MNHNY and SVGAGI (reference sequence). The V end lost 2 bases, the J end lost 0 bases, and 5 bases lay between the germline ends. CDR3 loop: CASSYEGSNQPQHF. CDR3 nucleotide sequence: TGTGCCAGCAGTTACGAGGGTAGCAATCAGCCCCAGCATTTT.

V gene TRBV6-6 combines with J gene TRBJ1-1; D gene uncertain. The germline V gene has CDR1 MNHNY and CDR2 SVGAGI (reference sequence). Trimming shortened V by 2 bases and J by 4 bases, and 11 bases separated the two germline ends. The CDR3 length is 14 residues. CDR3 amino acids: CASSYEASGTEAFF. DNA for the CDR3: TGTGCCAGCAGTTACGAGGCTTCGGGCACTGAAGCTTTCTTT.